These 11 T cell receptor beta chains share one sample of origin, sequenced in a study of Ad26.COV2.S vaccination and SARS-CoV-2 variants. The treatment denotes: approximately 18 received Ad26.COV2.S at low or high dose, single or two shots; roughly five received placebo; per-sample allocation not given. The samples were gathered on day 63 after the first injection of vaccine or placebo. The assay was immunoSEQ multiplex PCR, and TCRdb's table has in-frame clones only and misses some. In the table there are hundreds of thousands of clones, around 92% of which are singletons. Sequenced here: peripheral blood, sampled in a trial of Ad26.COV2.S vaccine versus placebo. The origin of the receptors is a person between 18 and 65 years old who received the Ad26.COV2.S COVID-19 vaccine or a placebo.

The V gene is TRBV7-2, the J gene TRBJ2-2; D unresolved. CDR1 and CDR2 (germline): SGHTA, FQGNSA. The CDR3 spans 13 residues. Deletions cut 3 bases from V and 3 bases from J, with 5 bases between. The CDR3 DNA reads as TGTGCCAGCAGCTTTTTCCACACCGGGGAGCTGTTTTTT. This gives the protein CASSFFHTGELFF.

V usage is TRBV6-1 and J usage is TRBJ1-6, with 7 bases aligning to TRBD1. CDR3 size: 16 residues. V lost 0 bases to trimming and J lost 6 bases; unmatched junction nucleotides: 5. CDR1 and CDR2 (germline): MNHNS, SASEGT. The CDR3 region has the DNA TGTGCCAGCAGTGAAGCACCAGGACAGGTTAATTCACCCCTCCACTTT. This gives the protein CASSEAPGQVNSPLHF.

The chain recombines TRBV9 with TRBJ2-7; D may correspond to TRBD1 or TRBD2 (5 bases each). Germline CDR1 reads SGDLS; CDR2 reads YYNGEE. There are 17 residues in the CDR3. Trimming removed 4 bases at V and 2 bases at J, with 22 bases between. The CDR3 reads CASSPSSGTHNAYEQYF. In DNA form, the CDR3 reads TGTGCCAGCAGCCCTTCATCGGGGACGCATAATGCCTACGAGCAGTACTTC.

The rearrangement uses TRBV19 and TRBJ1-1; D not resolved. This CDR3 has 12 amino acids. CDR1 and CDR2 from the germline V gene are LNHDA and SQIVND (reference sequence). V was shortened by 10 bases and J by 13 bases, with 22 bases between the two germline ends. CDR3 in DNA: TGTGCCACCCGGGCATCAGCGGGAGTAGGTTTCTTT. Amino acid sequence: CATRASAGVGFF. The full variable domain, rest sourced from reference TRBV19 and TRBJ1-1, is DGGITQSPKYLFRKEGQNVTLSCEQNLNHDAMYWYRQDPGQGLRLIYYSQIVNDFQKGDIAEGYSVSREKKESFPLTVTSAQKNPTAFYLCATRASAGVGFFGQGTRLTVV.

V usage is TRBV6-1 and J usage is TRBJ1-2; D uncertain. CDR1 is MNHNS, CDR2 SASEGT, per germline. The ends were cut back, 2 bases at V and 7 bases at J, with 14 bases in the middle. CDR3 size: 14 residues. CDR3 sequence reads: CASSELDRSSGYTF. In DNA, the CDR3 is TGTGCCAGCAGTGAACTCGACCGATCCTCTGGCTACACCTTC.

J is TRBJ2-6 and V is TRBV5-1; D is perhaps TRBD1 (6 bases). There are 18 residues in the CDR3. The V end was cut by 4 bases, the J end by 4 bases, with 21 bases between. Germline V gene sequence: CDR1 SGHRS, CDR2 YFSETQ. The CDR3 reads CASSRFPDSHLGANVLTF. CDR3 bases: TGCGCCAGCAGCCGCTTCCCGGACAGCCATTTAGGGGCCAACGTCCTGACTTTC.

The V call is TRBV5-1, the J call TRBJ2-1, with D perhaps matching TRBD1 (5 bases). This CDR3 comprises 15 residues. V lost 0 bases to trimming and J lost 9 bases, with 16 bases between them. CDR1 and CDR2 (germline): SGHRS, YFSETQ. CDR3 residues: CASSLVAAQGIEQFF. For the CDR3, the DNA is TGCGCCAGCAGCTTGGTGGCAGCCCAGGGCATTGAGCAGTTCTTC.

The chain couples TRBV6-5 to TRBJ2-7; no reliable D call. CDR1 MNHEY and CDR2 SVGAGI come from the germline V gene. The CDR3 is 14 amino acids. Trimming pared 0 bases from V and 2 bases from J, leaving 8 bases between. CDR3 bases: TGTGCCAGCAGTTACTCCGGCATCACCTACGAGCAGTACTTC. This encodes CASSYSGITYEQYF.

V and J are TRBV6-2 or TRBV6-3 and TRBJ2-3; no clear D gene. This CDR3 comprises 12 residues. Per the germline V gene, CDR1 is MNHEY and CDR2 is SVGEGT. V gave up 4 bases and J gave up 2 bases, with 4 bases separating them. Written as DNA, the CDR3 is TGTGCCAGCAGTTTACCCACAGATACGCAGTATTTT. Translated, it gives CASSLPTDTQYF.

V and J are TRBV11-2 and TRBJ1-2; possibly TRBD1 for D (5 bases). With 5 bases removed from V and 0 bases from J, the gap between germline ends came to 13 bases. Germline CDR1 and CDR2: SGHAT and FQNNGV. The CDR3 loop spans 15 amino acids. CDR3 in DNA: TGTGCCAGCAGCCTGGGACCCCTTTCTAACTATGGCTACACCTTC. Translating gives CASSLGPLSNYGYTF. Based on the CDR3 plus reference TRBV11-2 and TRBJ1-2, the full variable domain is EAGVAQSPRYKIIEKRQSVAFWCNPISGHATLYWYQQILGQGPKLLIQFQNNGVVDDSQLPKDRFSAERLKGVDSTLKIQPAKLEDSAVYLCASSLGPLSNYGYTFGSGTRLTVV.

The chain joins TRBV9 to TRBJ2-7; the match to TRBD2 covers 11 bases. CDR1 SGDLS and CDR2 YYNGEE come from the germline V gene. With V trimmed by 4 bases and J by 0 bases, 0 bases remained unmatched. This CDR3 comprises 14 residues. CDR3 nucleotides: TGTGCCAGCAGCACTAGCGGGAGCTCCTACGAGCAGTACTTC. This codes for CASSTSGSSYEQYF.